Included here is one T cell receptor (beta chain) sequence, with context. This entry is derived from a study of blood T cell repertoires in COVID-19. Across the whole study: Donors in the United States, Italy and Spain gave samples during acute or convalescent COVID-19. Nucleic acid was either cDNA or gDNA, and it came from T cells, B-cell-depleted T cells, or PBMCs.

This CDR3 comprises 17 residues. J gave up 3 bases and V 1 base, and 5 bases lay outside the gene matches. Looked up from germline, CDR1 is LGHNA and CDR2 is YNFKEQ. In the original analysis: How many nucleated cells were present was estimated from reference gene primer amplification. TCRdb's copy holds only in-frame clones and misses some; the assay was immunoSEQ multiplex PCR. The D gene and trimming were derived from the DNA, and the V and J assignments and clone size from that table. The sample records approximately 130,000 clones, about 75% being singletons. The origin of this receptor is a man aged 80 or over with acute or convalescent COVID-19. This sequence joins TRBV4-2 and TRBJ2-5; TRBD2 agrees at 13 bases. Sequences were obtained from peripheral blood. DNA for the CDR3: TGTGCCAGCAGCCAAGCCACCGGGACTAGCGGGGAAGAGACCCAGTACTTC. Encoded protein: CASSQATGTSGEETQYF.